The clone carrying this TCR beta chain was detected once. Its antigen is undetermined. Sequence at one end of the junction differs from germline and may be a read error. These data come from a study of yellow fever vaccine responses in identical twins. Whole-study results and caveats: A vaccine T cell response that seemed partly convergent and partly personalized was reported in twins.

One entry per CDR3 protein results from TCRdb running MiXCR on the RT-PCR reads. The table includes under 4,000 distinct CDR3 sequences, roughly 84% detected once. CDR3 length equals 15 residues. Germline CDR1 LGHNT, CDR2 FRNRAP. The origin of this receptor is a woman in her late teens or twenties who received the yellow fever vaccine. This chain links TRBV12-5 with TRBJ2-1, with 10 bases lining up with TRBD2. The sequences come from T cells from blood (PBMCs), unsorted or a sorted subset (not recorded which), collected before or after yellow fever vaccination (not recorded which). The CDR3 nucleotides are TGTGCTGGTGGTCCGGGGACTAGCGAATACAATGAGCAGTTCTTC. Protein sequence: CAGGPGTSEYNEQFF. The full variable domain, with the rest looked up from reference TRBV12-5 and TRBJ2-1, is DARVTQTPRHKVTEMGQEVTMRCQPILGHNTVFWYRQTMMQGLELLAYFRNRAPLDDSGMPKDRFSAEMPDATLATLKIQPSEPRDSAVYFCAGGPGTSEYNEQFFGPGTRLTVL.